Described below is a single T cell receptor beta chain sequence and its context. There is no known antigen for this receptor. Base qualities are missing; no much larger clone stands one base away. This record comes from a study of CD8 T cells in Susac syndrome (dated by TCRdb to between 2019 and 2020). Regarding the study in general: The study used repertoire sequencing to test whether antigen drove CD8+ T cell activation and differentiation in Susac syndrome. The clonality of the CD8+ T cell repertoire was compared across over 9 healthy donors, about 14 Susac syndrome patients and 15 multiple sclerosis patients.

RNA was extracted with the RNeasy kit and about 0.5 to 1 ug was reverse transcribed using random hexamers. The immunoSEQ multiplex PCR assay, covering 54 Vbeta and 13 Jbeta segments, was used to amplify TCR beta CDR3 regions. Bias from PCR amplification was corrected by using a synthetic template baseline for primer optimization and for computational correction. In the authors' own workflow: Reads were annotated to V, D and J genes according to IMGT and were analyzed with immunoSEQ Analyzer, with only productive sequences retained. Clonality was computed as one minus Shannon entropy normalized by log2 of the number of productive unique sequences. For each patient and control, public and private clones were evaluated among the 100 most prevalent clones. Clones were defined as Susac-specific if absent from the healthy and MS cohorts, from approximately 1,100 published viral clones and from other ImmuneACCESS disease sequences. Starting from the raw public reads, TCRdb applied fastp trimming at Q25, assembled clones with MiXCR and retained in-frame beta chains. Rows with one shared CDR3 protein collapse into an entry with the most common genes and DNA. Here the V and J calls rest on TCRdb's processing, not on the authors' analysis. The sample table contains more than 130,000 distinct CDR3 sequences; only one count was recorded for about 94% of them. Of the sample, roughly 0.29% is held by the ten largest clones.

From cysteine to phenylalanine, the CDR3 is 13 amino acids long. Of all the DNA, just the CDR3 is kept, 39 bases in frame from base 1. The germline V gene (reference sequence) supplies CDR1 MNHEY and CDR2 SMNVEV. V is reduced by 6 bases and J by 5 bases, leaving a spacing of 14 bases between them. Peripheral blood CD8+ and CD4+ T cells from healthy donors, Susac syndrome patients and multiple sclerosis patients were profiled by high-throughput TCR beta sequencing. Healthy donors were included as age- and sex-matched controls. CD8+ TEMRA cells were enriched by FACS, while bulk CD8+ and CD4+ T cells were purified by magnetic negative isolation. Blood was collected in EDTA tubes and processed within 24 hours, with PBMCs isolated through density gradient centrifugation. PBMCs intended for TCR sequencing were cryopreserved in liquid nitrogen and were subsequently thawed in a 37 degrees C water bath. The sorted or isolated CD4+, CD8+ and CD8+ TEMRA cells had a purity of 90% or higher.

Paper-wide results and their limitations: The number of individuals in the TCR sequencing and HLA analysis was recognized as being relatively small.

The sample comprised CD8+ T cells from PBMCs. This chain joins TRBV27 to TRBJ2-7; a tentative D call is TRBD1 (6 bases match). The sequence came from a human donor in good health. The DNA sequence reads TGTGCCAGCAGCGAATTCAGGGGCAACGAGCAGTACTTC. It is translated as CASSEFRGNEQYF.